This TCR beta chain came from a study of shared clonotypes between healthy human individuals (dated by TCRdb to between 2020 and 2021). About the full investigation: The cohort comprised two women and a few men aged 18 to 49 years. Per donor, three plates each were used for CD4 naive and CD4 memory, two for CD8 naive, and one for CD8 memory. To estimate repertoire size and how much clonotype sharing occurs between individuals, the study deeply sequenced the blood TCR repertoires of about five healthy adults. To increase sequencing depth and limit assay-specific biases, TCR repertoire library preparation and sequencing were carried out by different laboratories using diverse techniques. Between about 0.85 and 8.9 billion PBMCs per donor were obtained by leukapheresis.

Using the deep immunoSEQ assay, TCR CDR3 regions were amplified from genomic DNA by multiplex PCR. Genomic DNA extracted from each cell subset was distributed evenly over all wells of several immunoSEQ 96-well plates, and each plate served as one replicate. For sorted subsets, about 200 ng genomic DNA, equal to some 30,000 T cell genomes, was loaded into each replicate PCR. Purified libraries were measured with a Qubit 3.0 fluorometer, size-checked on a Bioanalyzer 2100, and measured again with the KAPA Library Quantification kit. Each immunoSEQ 96-well plate was sequenced on its own single-read 150-cycle Illumina NextSeq 550 flow cell. Concerning the study's data processing: The immunoSEQ output contained only junctional sequences without quality scores, so filtering could not match that applied to full-length reads. To assign V/J genes and CDR3, sequences were annotated against IMGT germline references using PyIR, a Python wrapper for IgBLAST v1.9. Reads were removed for weak V/J assignments (E-value above 1e-6), missing CDR3, stop codons, out-of-frame junctions, or ambiguous translated residues. V3J clonotypes were defined as sequences sharing the same inferred V gene, J gene, and CDR3 amino acid sequence. Percentage overlap between repertoires was computed as shared unique clonotypes divided by the size of the smaller repertoire. RTK rarefaction, the Chao1 estimator, and Recon v2.1 estimates of unobserved clonotypes were used to assess repertoire richness. Generation probabilities were computed with OLGA for all TCRbeta clonotypes obtained by the gDNA method from several donors. The immuneACCESS repertoire file appears here via TCRdb, limited to in-frame rearrangements. These files lack a portion of the clones; in checked studies, under half of the deficit traces to unresolved V genes, and the cause of the others is not known. Clone size and the V and J calls come from that table; the DNA yielded D and trimming. The sample yields fewer than 850,000 clones; around 90% were counted once. Of the sample, more than 30% is held by the ten largest clones.

Broad study findings and their caveats: Pairwise subsampling led to the expectation that sequencing depth would affect the degree of clonotype sharing among donors. Sampling was restricted to blood, and TCR repertoires in tissues likely differ from the TCR repertoires found in blood. Sharing across a few donors was observed for around 4.8% of naive CD4, about 3.2% of naive CD8, 2% to 2.5% of memory CD4, and 0.4% of memory CD8 clonotypes. Even with the large sequencing depth, rarefaction of the sorted-subset datasets indicated that sequencing was incomplete. Because the study included only a small number of donors, the genetic and exposure-history diversity represented was limited. Naive subsets generally had larger estimated clonotype richness than memory subsets did. Compared with non-shared clonotypes, the clonotypes found in all four sorted-subset donors had higher generation probabilities.

The donors were healthy, HIV-negative adults with no recently reported acute infections or vaccinations. Every donor was a Caucasian adult residing in Nashville, Tennessee, USA. CD8 memory samples were composed of magnetically selected CD45RO+ cells combined with CCR7-negative CD45RA+ effector memory (TemRA) cells. Blood was collected by leukapheresis, and PBMCs were isolated by Ficoll-Histopaque density gradient centrifugation and then cryopreserved in liquid nitrogen vapor phase. Analytical flow cytometry was used to check the purity and quantity of each magnetically sorted T cell population. Each sorted fraction had its genomic DNA isolated and then quantified by UV absorbance on a Nanodrop 2000c. A few counts support this clone. This receptor's antigen is unknown. One base away there is no much larger clone; base qualities are not given. The germline V gene yields SGHAT for CDR1 and FQNNGV for CDR2. V sheds 0 bases and J sheds 5 bases, leaving 17 bases between their ends. The CDR3 spans 16 residues, from the cysteine through the phenylalanine. Only the CDR3 DNA stays, 48 bases, in frame from base 1.

The source of this sequence is a man in his late teens or twenties in good health. Some clones in this sample may be carry-over from other donors' samples. Sequenced sample: memory CD8+ T cells from PBMCs. According to the study, the label for this sample's cell subset or site signals: CD45RO+ cells pooled with CCR7-negative TemRA cells. The rearranged chain carries TRBV11-2 and TRBJ2-7; TRBD2 is possibly the D segment (6 matching bases). CDR3 reads: CASSLEEGRRWDEQYF. The base sequence is TGTGCCAGCAGCTTAGAGGAGGGTCGGAGATGGGACGAGCAGTACTTC.